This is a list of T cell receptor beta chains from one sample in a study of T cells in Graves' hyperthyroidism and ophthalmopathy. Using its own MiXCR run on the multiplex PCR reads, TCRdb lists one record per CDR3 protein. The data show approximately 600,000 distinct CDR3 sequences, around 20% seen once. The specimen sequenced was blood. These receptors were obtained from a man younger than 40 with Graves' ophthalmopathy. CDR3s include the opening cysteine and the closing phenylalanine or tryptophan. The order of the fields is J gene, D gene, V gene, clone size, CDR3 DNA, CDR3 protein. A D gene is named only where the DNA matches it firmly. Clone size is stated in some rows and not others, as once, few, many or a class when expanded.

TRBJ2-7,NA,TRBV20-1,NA,TGCAGTGCAGCCCCTACCCTCTACGAGCAGTACTTC,CSAAPTLYEQYF
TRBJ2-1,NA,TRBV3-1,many,TGTGCCAGCAGCCAAGAACTCCCGGAGGTCCAGCAGTTCTTC,CASSQELPEVQQFF
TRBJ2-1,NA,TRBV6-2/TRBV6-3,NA,TGTGCCAGCAGTTACCTAGGTGAGCAGTTCTTC,CASSYLGEQFF
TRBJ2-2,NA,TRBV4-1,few,TGCGCCAGCAGCCAAGAGAGCAGGGTAACCGGGGAGCTGTTTTTT,CASSQESRVTGELFF
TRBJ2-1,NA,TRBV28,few,TGTGCCAGCAGTTTGGGGCGGGGTTTCTTCAATGAGCAGTTCTTC,CASSLGRGFFNEQFF
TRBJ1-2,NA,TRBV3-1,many,TGTGCCAGCAGCCAAGATCCGGGAAGCGGCTACACCTTC,CASSQDPGSGYTF
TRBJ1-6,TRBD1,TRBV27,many,TGTGCCAGCAGTTTACGGACAGGGGATAATTCACCCCTCCACTTT,CASSLRTGDNSPLHF
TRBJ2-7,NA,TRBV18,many,TGTGCCAGCTCAAGCGCTGACCGAGAGCAGTACTTC,CASSSADREQYF
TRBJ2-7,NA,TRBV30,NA,TGTGCCTGGAGTACTGGAGCCTACGAGCAGTACTTC,CAWSTGAYEQYF
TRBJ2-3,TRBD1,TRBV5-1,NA,TGCGCCAGCAGCTTACGACAGGGAAGAACAGATACGCAGTATTTT,CASSLRQGRTDTQYF
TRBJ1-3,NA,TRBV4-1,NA,TGCGCCAGCAGCCATAGTGACAGGACTGGAAACACCATATATTTT,CASSHSDRTGNTIYF
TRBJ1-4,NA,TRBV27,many,TGTGCCAGCAGCCCCTCTTATAATGAAAAACTGTTTTTT,CASSPSYNEKLFF
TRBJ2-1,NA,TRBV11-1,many,TGTGCCAGCAGCTTAGTCGGCCGGAGCTCCTACAATGAGCAGTTCTTC,CASSLVGRSSYNEQFF
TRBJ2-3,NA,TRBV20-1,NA,TGCAGTGCTAATAACAGGGTAACTAGCACAGATACGCAGTATTTT,CSANNRVTSTDTQYF
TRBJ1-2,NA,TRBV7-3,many,TGTGCCAGCAGCGGCACACAGGGTAAAGGCTACACCTTC,CASSGTQGKGYTF
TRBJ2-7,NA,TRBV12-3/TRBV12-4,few,TGTGCCAGCAGTTTATTTGAGGGAACGGGCGAGCAGTACTTC,CASSLFEGTGEQYF
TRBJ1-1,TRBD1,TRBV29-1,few,TGCAGCGTTGCTGACAGGGGGGGATGGAACACTGAAGCTTTCTTT,CSVADRGGWNTEAFF
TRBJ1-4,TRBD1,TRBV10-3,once,TGTGCCATCAGTCCCACAGGGGAGAATAATGAAAAACTGTTTTTT,CAISPTGENNEKLFF
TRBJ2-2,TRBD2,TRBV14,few,TGTGCCAGCAGCCAATTAGCGGGACCCGCCGGGGAGCTGTTTTTT,CASSQLAGPAGELFF
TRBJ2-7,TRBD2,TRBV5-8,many,TGTGCCAGCAGCTTGGACCTAGCGGGAGGAACGGGATACGAGCAGTACTTC,CASSLDLAGGTGYEQYF
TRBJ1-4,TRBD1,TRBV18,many,TGTGCCAGCTCAATGGGACAGGAGTTTGAAAAACTGTTTTTT,CASSMGQEFEKLFF
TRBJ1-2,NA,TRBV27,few,TGTGCCACCAGCAACAGTCCTAACTATGGCTACACCTTC,CATSNSPNYGYTF
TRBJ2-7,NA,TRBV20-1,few,TGCAGTGCTCTCCTAGCTCAGAGCTCCTACGAGCAGTACTTC,CSALLAQSSYEQYF
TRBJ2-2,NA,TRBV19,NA,TGTGCCAGTAGTATACTTACAGGGACCGGGGAGCTGTTTTTT,CASSILTGTGELFF
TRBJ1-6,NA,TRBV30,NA,TGTGCTACAGGGCCCTCCTATAATTCACCCCTCCACTTT,CATGPSYNSPLHF
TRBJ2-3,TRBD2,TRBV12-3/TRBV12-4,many,TGTGCCAGCAGTCCTAGCGGGACTACGCAGTATTTT,CASSPSGTTQYF
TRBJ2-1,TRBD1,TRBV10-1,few,TGCGCCAGCATGGGGAGGACAGGGAAGAAGTTCTTC,CASMGRTGKKFF
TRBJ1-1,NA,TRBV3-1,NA,TGTGCCAGCAGCCAGTGGGGGAGTACTGAAGCTTTCTTT,CASSQWGSTEAFF
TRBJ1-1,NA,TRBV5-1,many,TGCGCCAGCAGTAGTGTCCCGGGGACTGAAGCTTTCTTT,CASSSVPGTEAFF
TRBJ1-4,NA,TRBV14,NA,TGTGCCAGCAGCCAACTCGGGATGGGGGGCGGCGAAAAACTGTTTTTT,CASSQLGMGGGEKLFF
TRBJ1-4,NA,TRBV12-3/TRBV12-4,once,TGTGCCAGCAGTTTGGGTCGAGGAGTTAATGAAAAACTGTTTTTT,CASSLGRGVNEKLFF
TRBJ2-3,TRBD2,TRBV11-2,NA,TGTGCCAGTCACGGCAGCTGGACTAGTACAACAGATACGCAGTATTTT,CASHGSWTSTTDTQYF
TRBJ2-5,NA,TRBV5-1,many,TGCGCCAGCAGCCCGCCACGAGGTGTCCTCCAAGAGACCCAGTACTTC,CASSPPRGVLQETQYF
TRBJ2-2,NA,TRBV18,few,TGTGCCAGCTCAGGGGATCCCCCGAACACCGGGGAGCTGTTTTTT,CASSGDPPNTGELFF
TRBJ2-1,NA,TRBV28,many,TGTGCCAGCAGCTGGGCGTTATACAATGAGCAGTTCTTC,CASSWALYNEQFF
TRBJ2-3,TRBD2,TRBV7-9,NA,TGTGCCAGCAGCTCCGGACTAGCGGGATTAGATACGCAGTATTTT,CASSSGLAGLDTQYF
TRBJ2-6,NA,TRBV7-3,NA,TGTGCCAGCAGCCCCCATGGGGCCAACGTCCTGACTTTC,CASSPHGANVLTF
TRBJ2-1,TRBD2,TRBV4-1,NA,TGCGCCAGCAGCCCGCTCTCTAGACTAGCGGTCACCTACAATGAGCAGTTCTTC,CASSPLSRLAVTYNEQFF
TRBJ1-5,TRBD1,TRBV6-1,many,TGTGCCAGCAGTGGGACTGGGACAGGTAATCAGCCCCAGCATTTT,CASSGTGTGNQPQHF
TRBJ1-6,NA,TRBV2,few,TGTGCCAGCAGTGATGAGGGGAGTTCACCCCTCCACTTT,CASSDEGSSPLHF
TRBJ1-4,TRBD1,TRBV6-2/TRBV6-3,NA,TGTGCCAGCAGTTACGACAGGGCAACTAATGAAAAACTGTTTTTT,CASSYDRATNEKLFF
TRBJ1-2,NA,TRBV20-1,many,TGCAGTGCTAGCAATCAAAAGGGCAACTATGGCTACACCTTC,CSASNQKGNYGYTF
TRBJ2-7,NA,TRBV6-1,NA,TGTGCCAGCAGTTCGACCGGGACCTTCTACGAGCAGTACTTC,CASSSTGTFYEQYF
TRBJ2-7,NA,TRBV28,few,TGTGCCAGCAGGGACACGAGCCCTTCCTACGAGCAGTACTTC,CASRDTSPSYEQYF
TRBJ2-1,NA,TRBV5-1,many,TGCGCCAGCACCGAGCAGGGCGTAGGCAATGAGCAGTTCTTC,CASTEQGVGNEQFF
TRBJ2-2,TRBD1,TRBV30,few,TGTGCCTGGAGTGGCAGGGGGCCTGGCGGGGAGCTGTTTTTT,CAWSGRGPGGELFF
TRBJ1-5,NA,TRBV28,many,TGTGCCAGCAGTTCCGCCCAGGGCTCTGGCAATCAGCCCCAGCATTTT,CASSSAQGSGNQPQHF